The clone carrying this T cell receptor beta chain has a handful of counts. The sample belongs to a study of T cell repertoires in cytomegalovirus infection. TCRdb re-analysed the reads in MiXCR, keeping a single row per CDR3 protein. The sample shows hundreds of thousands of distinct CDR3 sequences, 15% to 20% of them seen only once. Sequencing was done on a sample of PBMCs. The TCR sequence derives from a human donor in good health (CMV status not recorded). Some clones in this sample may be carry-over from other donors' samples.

The CDR3 coding sequence is TGCAGTGCTATCCAGCCCGAGTCCGAGCAGTACTTC. Translated: CSAIQPESEQYF. V and J are TRBV20-1 and TRBJ2-7; D is ambiguous. Looked up from germline, CDR1 is DFQATT and CDR2 is SNEGSKA (reference sequence). Deletions cut 4 bases from V and 6 bases from J, with 13 bases between. This CDR3 has 12 residues.